Reported below is one T cell receptor (beta chain). Its specificity is unknown. The data were taken from a study of T cell responses to AZD1222 COVID-19 vaccine. The study's findings and limits: Donors were largely white British and mainly female; clonal diversity was possibly underestimated. Spike-wide coverage was observed for vaccine-associated CD4 TCRs, with dominant responses at 160-218 and 743-854. There were repertoire samples only from the period after the peak T cell response.

The repertoire was sequenced with immunoSEQ multiplex PCR; TCRdb's copy has only in-frame clones and lacks some. Here the sample spans approximately 180,000 clones, around 90% being singletons. The CDR3 contains 13 residues. Germline V CDR1 and CDR2: SGHRS, YFSETQ. V shed 5 bases and J shed 0 bases, with 9 bases lying between them. The rearrangement uses TRBV5-1 and TRBJ2-7; D is unclear. The source is an adult in good health. The sequencing used peripheral blood, collected on day 0 of AZD1222 vaccination. The CDR3 loop reads CASRMHNSYEQYF. Here the CDR3 DNA reads TGCGCCAGCAGGATGCATAACTCCTACGAGCAGTACTTC. The full variable domain, completed using reference TRBV5-1 and TRBJ2-7, is KAGVTQTPRYLIKTRGQQVTLSCSPISGHRSVSWYQQTPGQGLQFLFEYFSETQRNKGNFPGRFSGRQFSNSRSEMNVSTLELGDSALYLCASRMHNSYEQYFGPGTRLTVT.